Each of the 28 T cell receptor beta chains below was sequenced from the same sample in a study of CD4 and CD8 cells across lung adenocarcinoma regions. From the PCR reads, TCRdb called clonotypes with MiXCR, one entry per CDR3 protein. The data show around 23,000 distinct CDR3 sequences, approximately 53% seen once. Sequencing was performed on CD8+ T cells from the center of a lung tumor. These receptors originate from a male donor with lung adenocarcinoma. The CD4 and CD8 labels of this study may be unreliable.

The genes are TRBV6-1 and TRBJ2-1, with TRBD2 matching over 8 bases. The CDR3 has 12 amino acids. CDR1 and CDR2 from the germline V gene are MNHNS and SASEGT. V gave up 8 bases and J gave up 7 bases; unmatched junction bases: 4. The CDR3 DNA reads TGTGCCAGCCGCGGGAGGTTTAATGAGCAGTTCTTC. This encodes CASRGRFNEQFF.

Relative to its sample, this clonotype is medium-sized. The V call is TRBV10-1, the J call TRBJ2-3; no definite D call. This CDR3 has 12 residues. Germline V lookup: CDR1 WNHNN, CDR2 SYGVQD (reference sequence). Trimming shortened V by 10 bases and J by 5 bases, and 13 bases separated the two germline ends. In nucleotides, the CDR3 is TGCGCCACCTCTGGATCTTTAGATACGCAGTATTTT. It codes for CATSGSLDTQYF.

This clonotype was picked up many times. The genes are TRBV6-5 and TRBJ1-5; D unclear. The V end lost 4 bases, the J end lost 1 base, and 5 bases lay between the germline ends. In germline, CDR1 is MNHEY, CDR2 SVGAGI. The CDR3 consists of 13 residues. The CDR3 nucleotides are TGTGCCAGCAGTTTGTTCAGCAATCAGCCCCAGCATTTT. This translates into CASSLFSNQPQHF.

This chain uses TRBV3-1 with TRBJ2-1; D remains unclear. The length of the CDR3 is 16 residues. Germline values: CDR1 LGHDT, CDR2 YNNKEL (reference sequence). Trimming took off 2 bases at V and 6 bases at J, with 17 bases between the two ends. This CDR3 reads CASSQSPTGPANEQFF. The DNA for the CDR3 is TGTGCCAGCAGCCAAAGCCCAACCGGGCCCGCCAATGAGCAGTTCTTC.

This clonotype is judged medium-sized. The J gene is TRBJ2-1, the V gene TRBV28; a weak D match, TRBD1 (7 bases). Near its end, the DNA agrees better with TRBJ2-7, so the J call may be wrong. Germline CDR1 is MDHEN and CDR2 is SYDVKM. The length of the CDR3 is 13 residues. In DNA form, the CDR3 reads TGTGCCAGCACTCAACAGGGGACTTACGAGCAGTACTTC. This codes for CASTQQGTYEQYF.

By share, this clonotype counts as medium-sized (0.01 to 0.1%). The chain uses TRBV7-3 and TRBJ2-3; D is uncertain. Germline CDR1 and CDR2: SGHTA and FQGTGA. The V gene lost 2 bases and the J gene lost 5 bases, with 14 bases spanning the gap. The CDR3 has 15 residues. The CDR3 nucleotides are TGTGCCAGCAGCTTACGGTATCAAGTTGGAGATACGCAGTATTTT. Translating gives CASSLRYQVGDTQYF.

This clonotype is judged medium-sized. The chain recombines TRBV27 with TRBJ2-1; 9 bases map to TRBD1. V dropped 6 bases and J dropped 1; count of bases not matched to a gene: 4. The CDR3 has 15 amino acids. The germline V gene encodes CDR1 MNHEY and CDR2 SMNVEV (reference sequence). CDR3 in amino acids: CASRLDRGSYNEQFF. The CDR3 DNA reads TGTGCCAGCAGGTTAGACAGGGGGTCCTACAATGAGCAGTTCTTC.

For the CDR3, the DNA is TGTGGCGTCACGGGGCGGAGAGCCAAAGACACGCAGTATTTT. It translates to CGVTGRRAKDTQYF. V gene TRBV6-8 combines with J gene TRBJ2-1; either TRBD1 or TRBD2 may supply D (5 bases each). Gene TRBJ2-3 matches the end of the DNA better, so the J call may be wrong. There are 14 residues in the CDR3. CDR1 and CDR2 from the germline V gene are MNHGY and SAAAGT.

On this clonotype: An end of the junction does not agree with germline; a read error may underlie this. The chain joins TRBV6-1 to TRBJ2-3; D may match TRBD1 or TRBD2 (5 bases each). Per the germline V gene, CDR1 is MNHNS and CDR2 is SASEGT. This CDR3 is 15 amino acids long. The CDR3 is CASSSGIGATDTQYF. The CDR3 DNA reads as TGTGCCAGCAGCTCGGGGATAGGGGCCACAGATACGCAGTATTTC.

This clonotype is medium-sized by share. This chain uses TRBV27 with TRBJ1-1; D is unresolved. Germline V gene lookup returns CDR1 MNHEY and CDR2 SMNVEV (reference sequence). Deletions cut 0 bases from V and 7 bases from J, with 9 bases between. The CDR3 spans 13 residues. The CDR3 bases are TGTGCCAGCAGTTTATCGCAACAGATTGAAGCTTTCTTT. It translates to CASSLSQQIEAFF.

This chain links TRBV27 with TRBJ2-3; 7 bases match TRBD2. Per the germline V gene, CDR1 is MNHEY and CDR2 is SMNVEV (reference sequence). J lost 1 base, V lost 5 bases, and 0 bases had no gene match. This CDR3 spans 13 amino acids. CDR3: CASSRGGTDTQYF. Written as DNA, the CDR3 is TGTGCCAGCAGTCGGGGGGGCACAGATACGCAGTATTTT.

As to this clonotype: The missing conserved phenylalanine or tryptophan at the end of this CDR3 makes a read error likely. No DNA is shown, since the ends of the CDR3 on it are uncertain; the CDR3 is the one TCRdb lists. V is TRBV6-5 and J is TRBJ2-6; TRBD2 was called by the table and not checked on the DNA. The CDR3 is 18 amino acids in total, end residues counted. Germline CDR1 MNHEY, CDR2 SVGAGI. CDR3 loop: CASSYGQLADYNEQFFGP.

This clonotype showed up many times. The chain employs TRBV5-1 and TRBJ2-3, with TRBD1 matching 9 bases. The CDR3 is 14 amino acids. V shed 0 bases, J shed 5 bases, and the junction held 1 base outside the gene matches. Germline values: CDR1 SGHRS, CDR2 YFSETQ. The CDR3 spells CASSLGGQGDTQYF. CDR3 DNA: TGCGCCAGCAGCTTGGGGGGACAGGGAGATACGCAGTATTTT.

With regard to this clonotype: One base away lies a much larger clone, so this may be a sequencing read error. The chain combines TRBV6-1 with TRBJ2-1, with 7 bases matching TRBD1. Germline V gene sequence: CDR1 MNHNS, CDR2 SASEGT. The length of the CDR3 is 13 residues. J lost 10 bases, V lost 6 bases, and 9 bases had no gene match. CDR3: CASSQGVGREQFF. In nucleotides, the CDR3 is TGTGCCAGCAGCCAGGGGGTCGGGCGCGAGCAGTTCTTC.

A few counts support this clonotype. The chain recombines TRBV27 with TRBJ2-5, with 11 nucleotides matching TRBD2. The CDR3 is 15 amino acids. CDR1 and CDR2 from the germline V gene are MNHEY and SMNVEV (reference sequence). V gave up 3 bases and J gave up 0 bases; unmatched junction bases: 0. The CDR3 DNA reads TGTGCCAGCAGTTTGACTAGCGGGAACCAAGAGACCCAGTACTTC. It translates to CASSLTSGNQETQYF.

Concerning this clonotype itself: One end of the junction does not line up with germline, which may come from a read error. The rearrangement joins TRBV5-6 to TRBJ2-3, with TRBD2 identical over 8 bases. Per germline, CDR1 SGHDT and CDR2 YYEEEE. This CDR3 comprises 14 residues. This CDR3 reads CAGSVGLEGDTQYF. The CDR3 bases are TGTGCGGGCAGCGTGGGACTAGAGGGGGATACGCAGTATTTC. The full variable domain, its missing parts supplied by reference TRBV5-6 and TRBJ2-3, is DAGVTQSPTHLIKTRGQQVTLRCSPKSGHDTVSWYQQALGQGPQFIFQYYEEEERQRGNFPDRFSGHQFPNYSSELNVNALLLGDSALYLCAGSVGLEGDTQYFGPGTRLTVL.

With respect to this clonotype: A junction end diverges from the germline sequence, so it may reflect a read error. V and J are TRBV27 and TRBJ2-3, with D possibly being TRBD2 (6 bases). The CDR3 runs to 15 residues. Germline V lookup: CDR1 MNHEY, CDR2 SMNVEV (reference sequence). CDR3 protein: CASTLDRTSTDMQYF. The CDR3 DNA is TGTGCCAGCACCTTAGACAGAACTAGCACAGATATGCAGTACTTT.

CDR3 region: CGGRGAGATDTQYF. The CDR3 bases are TGTGGCGGCAGGGGGGCGGGAGCGACAGATACTCAGTACTTC. V usage is TRBV6-1 and J usage is TRBJ2-4; D might be TRBD1 or TRBD2, each matching 7 bases. This CDR3 spans 14 amino acids. The germline V gene has CDR1 MNHNS and CDR2 SASEGT.

The chain joins TRBV18 to TRBJ2-1; TRBD1 or TRBD2 may be the D gene (5 bases each). V was pared by 3 bases and J by 5 bases, with 8 bases between. Looked up from germline, CDR1 is KGHSH and CDR2 is LQKENI. The CDR3 consists of 13 residues. CDR3 region: CASSPGRNNEQFF. In nucleotides, the CDR3 is TGTGCCAGCTCACCGGGACGGAACAATGAGCAGTTCTTC.

V and J are TRBV10-3 and TRBJ2-5, with D possibly TRBD2 on 6 matching bases. The end of the DNA aligns better with TRBJ2-7, so the J call may be wrong. Germline CDR1 ENHRY, CDR2 SYGVKD. The CDR3 is made up of 12 amino acids. This CDR3 is CAIRLGAYEQYF. The CDR3 region has the DNA TGTGCCATAAGACTAGGGGCTTACGAGCAGTACTTC.

The count of this clonotype is one. The chain links TRBV10-3 to TRBJ2-4; possibly TRBD1 or TRBD2 for D (5 bases each). The CDR3 totals 19 residues. With 4 bases removed from V and 12 bases from J, the gap between germline ends came to 34 bases. Germline assignment: CDR1 ENHRY and CDR2 SYGVKD. The CDR3 is CAISVPLTTGLRAKDTQYF. In nucleotides, the CDR3 is TGTGCCATCAGTGTACCCCTGACCACGGGGCTGAGAGCCAAAGATACTCAGTACTTC.

This clonotype showed up many times. This sequence joins TRBV3-1 and TRBJ2-3, with TRBD2 matching over 9 bases. This CDR3 comprises 16 residues. Germline trimming cut 0 bases from V and 4 bases from J; bases unmatched to any gene: 5. CDR1 is LGHDT, CDR2 YNNKEL, per germline (reference sequence). The CDR3 spells CASSQDEREEPDTQYF. CDR3 sequence (DNA): TGTGCCAGCAGCCAAGACGAGCGGGAGGAACCAGATACGCAGTATTTT.

This chain links TRBV10-1 with TRBJ2-3, with D hard to call. V lost 6 bases, J lost 1 base, and 14 bases lay in between. The CDR3 sequence is 15 residues long. The germline CDR1 and CDR2 sequences are WNHNN and SYGVQD (reference sequence). CDR3 loop: CASSDWSVGTDTQYF. The CDR3 DNA is TGCGCCAGCAGCGACTGGTCTGTGGGCACAGATACGCAGTATTTT.

The chain employs TRBV6-5 and TRBJ2-7, with 8 bases identical to TRBD2. The germline gives CDR1 MNHEY, CDR2 SVGAGI. The CDR3 loop spans 9 amino acids. The CDR3 DNA is TGTGCCAGCAGTTACCGTAGCGGGGTG. Residues: CASSYRSGV.

As regards this clonotype: One junction end does not reproduce the germline sequence, and a read error may be involved. The chain couples TRBV27 to TRBJ2-3; TRBD1 matches 7 bases. Germline V CDR1 and CDR2: MNHEY, SMNVEV (reference sequence). The CDR3 consists of 15 residues. The CDR3 nucleotides read TGTGCCAGCAGTTTAGGGCGACAGGGCACAGACATGCAGTATTTC. This gives the protein CASSLGRQGTDMQYF.

This clonotype was detected a few times. CDR3 in amino acids: CASSLVAPGAGVHNEQFF. The CDR3 bases are TGTGCCAGCAGCTTAGTAGCCCCTGGGGCAGGGGTGCACAATGAGCAGTTCTTC. The V gene is TRBV7-2, the J gene TRBJ2-1; TRBD1 is a possible D gene (6 bases). The CDR3 spans 18 residues. Germline V gives CDR1 SGHTA, CDR2 FQGNSA. With 1 base removed from V and 5 bases from J, the gap between germline ends came to 21 bases.

Points on this clonotype: Compared with germline, one end of the junction differs, possibly owing to a read error. The chain joins TRBV27 to TRBJ2-4; 8 nucleotides align to TRBD2. This CDR3 is built from 16 residues. Germline V gene sequence: CDR1 MNHEY, CDR2 SMNVEV (reference sequence). The CDR3 region is CASSLPAGGGTNTQYF. In DNA, the CDR3 is TGTGCCAGCAGTTTACCGGCGGGGGGAGGCACAAACACTCAGTACTTC.

The chain recombines TRBV6-1 with TRBJ2-5; the D is unclear. Trimming stripped 8 bases from V and 4 bases from J, with 8 bases between. This CDR3 comprises 11 residues. In germline, CDR1 is MNHNS, CDR2 SASEGT. CDR3 residues: CASDLTETQYF. The CDR3 DNA is TGTGCCAGCGATCTCACAGAGACCCAGTACTTC.